One and the same sample provided the 2 T cell receptor beta chains below, sequenced in a study of T-cell memory formation after mild COVID-19. TCRdb redid the calling of the 5' RACE reads with MiXCR, one entry per CDR3 protein. Counted here are roughly 350,000 distinct CDR3 sequences, around 28% occurring once; the ten biggest clones make up roughly 13%. The specimen sequenced was PBMCs or a T cell subset sorted from them (not recorded which). Receptor source: an adult woman who had mild COVID-19 (a few samples of this study predate the infection). Cell type and time point are not known.

The chain uses TRBV19 and TRBJ2-2; no clear D. Trimming pared 4 bases from V and 7 bases from J, leaving 13 bases between. Germline-derived CDR1 and CDR2 are LNHDA and SQIVND (reference sequence). The CDR3 is 14 amino acids. The CDR3 region is CASSTHKGGGELFF. The CDR3 nucleotides are TGTGCCAGTAGTACCCATAAGGGTGGCGGGGAGCTGTTTTTT.

The V gene is TRBV20-1, the J gene TRBJ2-7; TRBD2 matches 8 bases. Looked up from germline, CDR1 is DFQATT and CDR2 is SNEGSKA (reference sequence). The CDR3 loop spans 15 amino acids. Trimming cost V 2 bases and J 3 bases; bases outside gene matches: 9. The CDR3 region has the DNA TGCAGTGCTAGACAACCCGGGACTAGAGACTACGAGCAGTACTTC. This translates into CSARQPGTRDYEQYF.